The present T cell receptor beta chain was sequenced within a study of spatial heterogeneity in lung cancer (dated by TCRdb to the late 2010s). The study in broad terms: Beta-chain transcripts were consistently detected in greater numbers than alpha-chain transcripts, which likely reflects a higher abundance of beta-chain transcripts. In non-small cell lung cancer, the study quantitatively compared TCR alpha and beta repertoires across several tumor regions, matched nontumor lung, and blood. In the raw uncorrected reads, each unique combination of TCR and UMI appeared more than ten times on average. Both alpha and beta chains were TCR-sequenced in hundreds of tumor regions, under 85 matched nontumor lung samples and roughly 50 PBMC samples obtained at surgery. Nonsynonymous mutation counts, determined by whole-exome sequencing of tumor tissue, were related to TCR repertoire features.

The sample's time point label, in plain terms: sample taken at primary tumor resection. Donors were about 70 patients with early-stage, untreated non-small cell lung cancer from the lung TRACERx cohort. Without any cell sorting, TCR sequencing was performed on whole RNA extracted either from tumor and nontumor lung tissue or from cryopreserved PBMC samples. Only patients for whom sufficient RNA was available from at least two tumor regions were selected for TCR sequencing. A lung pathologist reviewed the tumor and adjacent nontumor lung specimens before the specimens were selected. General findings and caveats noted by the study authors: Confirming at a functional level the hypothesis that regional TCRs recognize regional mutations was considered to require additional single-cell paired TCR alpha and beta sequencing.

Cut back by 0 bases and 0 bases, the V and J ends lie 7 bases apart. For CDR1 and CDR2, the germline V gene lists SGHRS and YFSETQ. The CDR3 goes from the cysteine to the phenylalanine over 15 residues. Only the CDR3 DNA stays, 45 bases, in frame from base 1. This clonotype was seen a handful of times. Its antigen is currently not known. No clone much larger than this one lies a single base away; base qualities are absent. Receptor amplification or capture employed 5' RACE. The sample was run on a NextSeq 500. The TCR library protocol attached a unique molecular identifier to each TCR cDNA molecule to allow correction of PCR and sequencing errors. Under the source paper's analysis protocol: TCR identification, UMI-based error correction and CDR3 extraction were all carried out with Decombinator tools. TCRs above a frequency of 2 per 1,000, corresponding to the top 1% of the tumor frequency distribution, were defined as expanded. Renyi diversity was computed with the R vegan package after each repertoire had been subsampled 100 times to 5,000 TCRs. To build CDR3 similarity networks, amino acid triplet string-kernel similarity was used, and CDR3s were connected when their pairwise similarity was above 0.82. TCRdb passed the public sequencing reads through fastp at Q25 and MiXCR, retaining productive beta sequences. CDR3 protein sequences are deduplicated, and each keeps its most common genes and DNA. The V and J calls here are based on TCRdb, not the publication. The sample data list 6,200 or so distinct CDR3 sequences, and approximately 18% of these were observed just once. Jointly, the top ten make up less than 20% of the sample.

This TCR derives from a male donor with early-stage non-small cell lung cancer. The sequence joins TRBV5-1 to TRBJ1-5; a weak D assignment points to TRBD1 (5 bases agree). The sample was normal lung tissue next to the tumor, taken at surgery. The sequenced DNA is TGCGCCAGCAGCTTGGTCGGGGGTAGCAATCAGCCCCAGCATTTT. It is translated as CASSLVGGSNQPQHF.